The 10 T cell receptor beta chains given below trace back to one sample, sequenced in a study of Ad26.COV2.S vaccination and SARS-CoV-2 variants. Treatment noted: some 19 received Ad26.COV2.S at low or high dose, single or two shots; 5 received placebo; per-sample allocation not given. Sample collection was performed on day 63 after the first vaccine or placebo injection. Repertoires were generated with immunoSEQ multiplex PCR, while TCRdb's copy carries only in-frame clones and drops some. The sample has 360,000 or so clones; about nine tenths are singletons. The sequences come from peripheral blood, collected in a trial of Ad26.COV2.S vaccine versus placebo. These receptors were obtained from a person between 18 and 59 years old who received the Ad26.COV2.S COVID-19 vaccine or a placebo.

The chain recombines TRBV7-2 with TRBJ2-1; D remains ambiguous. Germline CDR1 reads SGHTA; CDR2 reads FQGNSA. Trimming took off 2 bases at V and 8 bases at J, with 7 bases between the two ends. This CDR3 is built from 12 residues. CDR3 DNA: TGTGCCAGCAGCTTAATTGAGGATGAGCAGTTCTTC. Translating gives CASSLIEDEQFF.

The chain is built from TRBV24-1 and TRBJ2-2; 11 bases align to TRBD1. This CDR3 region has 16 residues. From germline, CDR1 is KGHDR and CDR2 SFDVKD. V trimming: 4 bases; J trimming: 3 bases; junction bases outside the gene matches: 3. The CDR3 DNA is TGTGCCACCAGTGACCCGGGACAGGGGGACACCGGGGAGCTGTTTTTT. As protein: CATSDPGQGDTGELFF.

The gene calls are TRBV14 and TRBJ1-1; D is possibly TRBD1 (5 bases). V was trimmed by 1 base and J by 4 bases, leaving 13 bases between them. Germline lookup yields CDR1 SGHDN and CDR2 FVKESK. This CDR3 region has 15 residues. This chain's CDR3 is CASSQVLGASTEAFF. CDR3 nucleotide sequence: TGTGCCAGCAGCCAAGTCCTAGGGGCCTCCACTGAAGCTTTCTTT. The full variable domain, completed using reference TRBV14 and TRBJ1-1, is EAGVTQFPSHSVIEKGQTVTLRCDPISGHDNLYWYRRVMGKEIKFLLHFVKESKQDESGMPNNRFLAERTGGTYSTLKVQPAELEDSGVYFCASSQVLGASTEAFFGQGTRLTVV.

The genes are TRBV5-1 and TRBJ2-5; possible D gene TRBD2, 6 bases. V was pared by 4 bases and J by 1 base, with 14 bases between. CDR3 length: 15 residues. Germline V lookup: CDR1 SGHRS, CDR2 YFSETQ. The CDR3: CASSPLAPSQETQYF. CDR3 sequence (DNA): TGCGCCAGCAGCCCACTAGCCCCCTCCCAAGAGACCCAGTACTTC.

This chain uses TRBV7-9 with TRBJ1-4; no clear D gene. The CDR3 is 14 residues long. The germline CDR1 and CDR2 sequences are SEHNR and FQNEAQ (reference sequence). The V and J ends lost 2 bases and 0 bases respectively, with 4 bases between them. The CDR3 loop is CASSLRTTNEKLFF. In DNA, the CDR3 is TGTGCCAGCAGCTTAAGGACAACTAATGAAAAACTGTTTTTT. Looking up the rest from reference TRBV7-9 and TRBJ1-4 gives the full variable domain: DTGVSQNPRHKITKRGQNVTFRCDPISEHNRLYWYRQTLGQGPEFLTYFQNEAQLEKSRLLSDRFSAERPKGSFSTLEIQRTEQGDSAMYLCASSLRTTNEKLFFGSGTQLSVL.

CDR3 protein: CASSSTGTGRQTQYF. The DNA of the CDR3 is TGTGCCAGCAGCTCCACCGGGACAGGGCGACAGACCCAGTACTTC. The chain is built from TRBV13 and TRBJ2-5; TRBD1 aligns across 9 bases. Germline V lookup: CDR1 PRHDT, CDR2 FYEKMQ (reference sequence). J lost 6 bases, V lost 4 bases, and 9 bases had no gene match. The CDR3 sequence is 15 residues long.

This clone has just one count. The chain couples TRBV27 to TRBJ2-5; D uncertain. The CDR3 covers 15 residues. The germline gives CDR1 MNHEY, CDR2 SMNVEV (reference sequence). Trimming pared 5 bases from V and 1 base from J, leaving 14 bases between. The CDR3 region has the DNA TGTGCCAGCAGTGGGCGCGCACACCTCCAAGAGACCCAGTACTTC. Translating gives CASSGRAHLQETQYF.

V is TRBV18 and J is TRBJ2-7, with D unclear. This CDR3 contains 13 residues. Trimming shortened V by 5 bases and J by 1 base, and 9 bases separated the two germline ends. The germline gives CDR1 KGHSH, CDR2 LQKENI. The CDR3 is CASSLAFSYEQYF. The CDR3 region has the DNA TGTGCCAGCTCATTAGCATTTTCCTACGAGCAGTACTTC.

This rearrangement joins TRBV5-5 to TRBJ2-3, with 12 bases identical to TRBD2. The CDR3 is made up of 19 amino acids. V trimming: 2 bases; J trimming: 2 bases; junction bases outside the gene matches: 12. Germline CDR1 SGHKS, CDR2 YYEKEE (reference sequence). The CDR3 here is CASSFRQRASGGDTDTQYF. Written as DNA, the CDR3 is TGTGCCAGCAGCTTCCGTCAGAGGGCTAGCGGGGGGGACACAGATACGCAGTATTTT. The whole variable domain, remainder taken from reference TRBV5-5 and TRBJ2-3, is DAGVTQSPTHLIKTRGQQVTLRCSPISGHKSVSWYQQVLGQGPQFIFQYYEKEERGRGNFPDRFSARQFPNYSSELNVNALLLGDSALYLCASSFRQRASGGDTDTQYFGPGTRLTVL.

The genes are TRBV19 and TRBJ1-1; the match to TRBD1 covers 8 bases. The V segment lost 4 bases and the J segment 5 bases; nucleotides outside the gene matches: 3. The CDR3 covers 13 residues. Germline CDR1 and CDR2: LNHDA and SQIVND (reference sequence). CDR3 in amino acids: CASSRQGRTEAFF. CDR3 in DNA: TGTGCCAGTAGTAGACAGGGGAGGACTGAAGCTTTCTTT.